This T cell receptor beta chain was recorded in a study of blood T cell repertoires in COVID-19. On the study more broadly: Collection of acute and convalescent COVID-19 samples took place in the United States, Italy and Spain.

The CDR3 runs to 14 residues. Between the trimmed V and J ends, which lost 5 bases and 4 bases, there was a span of 14 bases. The V gene's germline CDR1 is MNHEY and CDR2 SMNVEV (reference sequence). Original methodology: It was from reference gene primer amplification that nucleated cell counts were estimated. Clones were read by immunoSEQ multiplex PCR, and TCRdb kept only the in-frame ones, dropping some. The DNA gave D and trimming, while V, J and clone size come from that table. The sample includes about 310,000 clones, about nine tenths of them seen just once. Recovered participants had two consecutive negative NP/OP PCR tests, healthcare professional clearance, or symptom resolution.

This sequence was found in a woman aged 40 to 50 who had recovered from COVID-19. The chain couples TRBV27 to TRBJ1-2; perhaps TRBD1 as D (5 bases). Sequencing used PBMCs or T cells enriched from blood (not recorded which). The CDR3 DNA reads as TGTGCCAGCAGTCCAGGCGCGGGGCCCTATGGCTACACCTTC. It specifies CASSPGAGPYGYTF.